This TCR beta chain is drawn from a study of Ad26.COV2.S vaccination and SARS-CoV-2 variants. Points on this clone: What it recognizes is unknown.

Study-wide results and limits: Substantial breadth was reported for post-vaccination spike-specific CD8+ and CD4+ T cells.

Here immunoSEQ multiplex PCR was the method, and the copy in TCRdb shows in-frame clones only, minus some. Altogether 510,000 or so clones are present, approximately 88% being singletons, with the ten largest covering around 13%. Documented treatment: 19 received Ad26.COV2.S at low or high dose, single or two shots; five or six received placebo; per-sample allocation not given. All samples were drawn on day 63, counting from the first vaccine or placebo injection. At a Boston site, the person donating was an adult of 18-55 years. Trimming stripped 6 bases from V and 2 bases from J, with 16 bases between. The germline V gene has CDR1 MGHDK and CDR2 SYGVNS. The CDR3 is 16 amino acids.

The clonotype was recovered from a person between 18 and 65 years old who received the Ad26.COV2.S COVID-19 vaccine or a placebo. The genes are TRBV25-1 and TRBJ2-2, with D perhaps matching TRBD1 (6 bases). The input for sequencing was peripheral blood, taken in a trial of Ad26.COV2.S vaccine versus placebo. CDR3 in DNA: TGTGCCAGCAGCCCCGTTAAGACAGGAAACACCGGGGAGCTGTTTTTT. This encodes CASSPVKTGNTGELFF.